The TCR beta chain under discussion was sequenced for a study of beta chain features in type 1 diabetes. On the study more broadly: The study found patients and healthy donors alike in age, gender and cell yields. Points from the study as a whole: For TCRB rearrangement, an influence of HLA type remained unresolved here. Shortening that was moderate but significant affected the TCRB CDR3s of Type 1 diabetes patients in all four CD4+ subsets. Comparison showed that naive, central memory and Treg TCRB repertoires appeared more similar among patients than among healthy donors.

Every isolated RNA sample was fully reverse transcribed, so sequencing captured expressed TCRB transcripts. TCRdb keeps only in-frame clones here, not all; method: immunoSEQ multiplex PCR. Found here are 600,000 to 700,000 clones, roughly 13% of them singletons; the top ten hold 0.02% to 0.025%. Trimming cost V 0 bases and J 4 bases, with 15 bases left between them. This CDR3 region has 16 residues. CDR1 and CDR2 (germline): MNHNS, SASEGT. Of note for this clone: The antigen is not known.

This chain connects TRBV6-1 to TRBJ2-5, with D possibly being TRBD1 (6 bases). The clonotype comes from a man aged 18 to 30 with type 1 diabetes. The sequencing sample was made of naive CD4+ T cells from blood. The CDR3 here is CASSEAARGIGETQYF. DNA for the CDR3: TGTGCCAGCAGTGAAGCGGCCAGGGGAATAGGAGAGACCCAGTACTTC.